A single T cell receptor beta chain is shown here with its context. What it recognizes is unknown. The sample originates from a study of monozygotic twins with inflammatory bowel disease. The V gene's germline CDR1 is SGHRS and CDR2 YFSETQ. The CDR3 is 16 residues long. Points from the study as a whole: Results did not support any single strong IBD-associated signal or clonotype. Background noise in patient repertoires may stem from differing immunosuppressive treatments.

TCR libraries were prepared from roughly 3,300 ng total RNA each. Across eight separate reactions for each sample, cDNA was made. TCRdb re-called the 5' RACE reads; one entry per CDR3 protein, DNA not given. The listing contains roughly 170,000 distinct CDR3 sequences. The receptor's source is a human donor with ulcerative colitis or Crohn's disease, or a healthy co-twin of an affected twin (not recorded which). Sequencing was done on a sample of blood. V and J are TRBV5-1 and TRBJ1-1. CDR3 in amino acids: CASSLWTARSETEAFF.